A single TCR beta chain is shown here with its context. This sample stems from a study of CD8 T cells in Susac syndrome. The RNA input was roughly 0.45 to 1 ug, and it was reverse transcribed with random hexamers. MiXCR was run by TCRdb on the immunoSEQ multiplex PCR reads, yielding one entry per CDR3 protein. This table has under 90,000 distinct CDR3 sequences, 95% appearing once. This CDR3 has 19 residues. Germline assignment: CDR1 LGHNA and CDR2 YSLEER. V shed 2 bases and J 6 bases; nucleotides not matched to a gene: 14. The chain uses TRBV4-3 and TRBJ2-1; 12 nucleotides match TRBD2. Sequencing was done on a sample of CD8+ T cells from PBMCs. The TCR originated in a human donor with Susac syndrome. CDR3 sequence: CASSQLSSGRDHAFNEQFF. The CDR3 nucleotides are TGCGCCAGCAGCCAACTGTCTAGCGGGAGGGATCATGCCTTCAATGAGCAGTTCTTC.